These T cell receptor beta chains were read from a single sample in a study of shared T cell receptors in the human thymus. The protocol was immunoSEQ multiplex PCR, while the TCRdb copy is restricted to in-frame clones and leaves out a portion. The profile shows roughly 550,000 clones, around three quarters of them singletons. These sequences were also reported in another study, on human thymus T cells.

Sequenced material: thymocytes. These receptors were taken from a boy under two years old with a congenital heart defect. The CDR3 runs from the conserved cysteine through the conserved F or W. D genes are given only for firm matches. Some rows mark clone size as missing; the rest say once, few, many or name a class of expanded clone.

CDR3 DNA | CDR3 protein | clone size | D gene | J gene | V gene
TGCGCCAGCAGCCAAGATCCGGGGGACTATGGCTACACCTTC | CASSQDPGDYGYTF | few | - | TRBJ1-2 | TRBV4-3
TGTGCCAGCAGCCCCGAGGGAGCGGCCCGACGGCTCTACGAGCAGTACTTC | CASSPEGAARRLYEQYF | - | - | TRBJ2-7 | TRBV7-2
TGTGCCAGCAGTTCAGGGAGGCGGCACAAAAACATTCAGTACTTC | CASSSGRRHKNIQYF | - | - | TRBJ2-4 | TRBV27
TGCGCCAGCAGATCCTATAGCGGGGGATCCTACGAGCAGTACTTC | CASRSYSGGSYEQYF | - | TRBD2 | TRBJ2-7 | TRBV5-1
TGTGCCAGCAGCCTCTATACAGGGCCCTCCACCTACAATGAGCAGTTCTTC | CASSLYTGPSTYNEQFF | - | - | TRBJ2-1 | TRBV7-2
TGTGCCAGCAGCTTGGCGGAAGGACAGGGCTACGAGCAGTACTTC | CASSLAEGQGYEQYF | once | TRBD1 | TRBJ2-7 | TRBV5-6
TGTGCCAGCAGTGATTCGGGGAGGGCTTGGGACGAGCAGTACTTC | CASSDSGRAWDEQYF | - | TRBD2 | TRBJ2-7 | TRBV2
TGTGCCAGCAGTGACCTAGCGGGGGCGCGGTACGAGCAGTACTTC | CASSDLAGARYEQYF | - | TRBD2 | TRBJ2-7 | TRBV6-6
TGCGCCAGCAGCCAAGATTCGACAGGGGGCTTCTCTGGAAACACCATATATTTT | CASSQDSTGGFSGNTIYF | - | TRBD1 | TRBJ1-3 | TRBV4-3
TGTGCCAGTAGTATAGAGGCCCCGCTAGGAGCCAAAAACATTCAGTACTTC | CASSIEAPLGAKNIQYF | - | - | TRBJ2-4 | TRBV19
TGTGCCAGCAGCGTAGGGACAGCCTACGAGCAGTACTTC | CASSVGTAYEQYF | - | - | TRBJ2-7 | TRBV9
TGTGCCACCAGCAGAGCCCCACTTTCGAGCAATCAGCCCCAGCATTTT | CATSRAPLSSNQPQHF | - | - | TRBJ1-5 | TRBV15
TGCGCCAGCAGCTCTGGACTAGCGGGAGGGCCCCACAATGAGCAGTTCTTC | CASSSGLAGGPHNEQFF | - | TRBD2 | TRBJ2-1 | TRBV4-1
TGCGCCAGCAGCCAAGAGGGAGACCTCTCTGGGGCCAACGTCCTGACTTTC | CASSQEGDLSGANVLTF | - | - | TRBJ2-6 | TRBV4-3
TGTGCCAGCATTACACAGTACGCGGGACAGGGGGATGCTTGGAACACTGAAGCTTTCTTT | CASITQYAGQGDAWNTEAFF | - | TRBD1 | TRBJ1-1 | TRBV27
TGTGCTAGTCAGACAGGGGCCGATTGCTACACCTTC | CASQTGADCYTF | - | TRBD1 | TRBJ1-2 | TRBV12-5
TGTGCCAGCACCCAGGACTCACTCAAGAGCTCCTACAATGAGCAGTTCTTC | CASTQDSLKSSYNEQFF | few | - | TRBJ2-1 | TRBV5-4
TGTGCCAGCAGTCCTGCGCTGCACCCGGGACAGTTTCCCCGAATCAATGAGCAGTTCTTC | CASSPALHPGQFPRINEQFF | - | TRBD1 | TRBJ2-1 | TRBV28
TGTGCCAGCATCGGGGACCCGACAGGGAATGAAAAACTGTTTTTT | CASIGDPTGNEKLFF | - | TRBD1 | TRBJ1-4 | TRBV2
TGTGCCAGCAGTGGGACAGGGGACAATGAGCAGTTCTTC | CASSGTGDNEQFF | - | TRBD1 | TRBJ2-1 | TRBV6-5
TGTGCAATGGGAGCAGAGACCCAGTACTTC | CAMGAETQYF | - | - | TRBJ2-5 | TRBV27
TGCGCCAGCAGCTTGTTGACAGGTGGTAAACACTACGAGCAGTACTTC | CASSLLTGGKHYEQYF | few | - | TRBJ2-7 | TRBV5-1
TGTGCCAGCAGTGACTACGGAGCCTACGAGCAGTACTTC | CASSDYGAYEQYF | - | - | TRBJ2-7 | TRBV25-1
TGTGCCAGCAGCTTGGCCCCTAGAAGAGAGACCCAGTACTTC | CASSLAPRRETQYF | - | - | TRBJ2-5 | TRBV5-6
TGTGCCAGCAAGGCTAGACAGGGGCGTGGATACGAGCAGTACTTC | CASKARQGRGYEQYF | few | - | TRBJ2-7 | TRBV21-1
TGTGCCAGCAGCTTTGGCGGGACTAGTTCAGATGAGCAGTTCTTC | CASSFGGTSSDEQFF | - | TRBD2 | TRBJ2-1 | TRBV7-6
TGCGCCAGCGGACATACCCTTTACGAGCAGTACTTC | CASGHTLYEQYF | - | - | TRBJ2-7 | TRBV10-2
TGCGCCAGCAGCTTGGACCACTTGTACGAGCAGTACTTC | CASSLDHLYEQYF | - | - | TRBJ2-7 | TRBV5-1
TGTGCTAGTGGGCGGTGGGGGGATTTCAATCAGCCCCAGCATTTT | CASGRWGDFNQPQHF | - | - | TRBJ1-5 | TRBV12-5
TGTGCCAGCAGCTTATGGACAAGGAGTTTTTCCAATGAGCAGTTCTTC | CASSLWTRSFSNEQFF | - | - | TRBJ2-1 | TRBV9
TGTGCCAGCAGTGAAACCGGGACAGCTAGCACAGATACGCAGTATTTT | CASSETGTASTDTQYF | - | TRBD1 | TRBJ2-3 | TRBV25-1
TGTGCCAGCACGGGGGGAGAGGGGGAGCTGTTTTTT | CASTGGEGELFF | - | TRBD2 | TRBJ2-2 | TRBV9
TGTGCCAGCAGCCAAGGACAGCCGCCCCCTTTAGTTGCTAACTATGGCTACACCTTC | CASSQGQPPPLVANYGYTF | few | - | TRBJ1-2 | TRBV7-6
TGTGCCAGCAGCTCCCGGACTAGCGGGAGGGCCGGGGGATACAATGAGCAGTTCTTC | CASSSRTSGRAGGYNEQFF | - | TRBD2 | TRBJ2-1 | TRBV5-6
TGTGCCAGCACACAACTAGCGGGTGCCTACGAGCAGTACTTC | CASTQLAGAYEQYF | - | TRBD2 | TRBJ2-7 | TRBV7-9
TGCGCCAGCAGCTCGTCTAGCGGGAGCTACAATGAGCAGTTCTTC | CASSSSSGSYNEQFF | - | TRBD2 | TRBJ2-1 | TRBV5-1
TGCGCCAGCAGCCAAGATAGGCGTGCAGGGGGTCCCTACGAGCAGTACTTC | CASSQDRRAGGPYEQYF | few | TRBD1 | TRBJ2-7 | TRBV4-3
TGTGCCAGTAGTGTGAGGACAGGGCGTCTACACACAGATACGCAGTATTTT | CASSVRTGRLHTDTQYF | - | TRBD1 | TRBJ2-3 | TRBV19
TGTGCCAGCAGCCAAGATTCCTTGGGACTCTTAAGCTACAATGAGCAGTTCTTC | CASSQDSLGLLSYNEQFF | - | - | TRBJ2-1 | TRBV14
TGTGCCAGCTCCCAAAATGGTGGGCCTTTATACAATGAGCAGTTCTTC | CASSQNGGPLYNEQFF | - | - | TRBJ2-1 | TRBV18
TGTGCCAGCAGAAGTACCGGGGGGGAGCTGTTTTTT | CASRSTGGELFF | - | - | TRBJ2-2 | TRBV28
TGTGCCAGCAGCCGAACTAGCGGGAGGGCCCGGGGCAATGAGCAGTTCTTC | CASSRTSGRARGNEQFF | - | TRBD2 | TRBJ2-1 | TRBV5-6
TGTGCCACCCGGACAGCGATCTATGGCTACACCTTC | CATRTAIYGYTF | - | - | TRBJ1-2 | TRBV6-1
TGTGCCAGCAGCTTTTGGGGGCATTTCACTGAAGCTTTCTTT | CASSFWGHFTEAFF | few | - | TRBJ1-1 | TRBV7-9
TGCAGCGCTGGACAGGCGACTAGCGGGAGTTACAATGAGCAGTTCTTC | CSAGQATSGSYNEQFF | few | TRBD2 | TRBJ2-1 | TRBV29-1
TGTGCCAGCAGCGTAGGACTAGCGGGAGGGCCCCGAGAGACCCAGTACTTC | CASSVGLAGGPRETQYF | once | TRBD2 | TRBJ2-5 | TRBV9
TGTGCCTGGAGCCACATTGACTCCTACGAGCAGTACTTC | CAWSHIDSYEQYF | - | - | TRBJ2-7 | TRBV30
TGTGCCAGCAGCCAGGGGGGGTGGACTAAGAGCTCCTACGAGCAGTACTTC | CASSQGGWTKSSYEQYF | - | TRBD2 | TRBJ2-7 | TRBV14
TGTGCCAGCAGTCCCCGGGACAGGGGTGCCTATGGCTACACCTTC | CASSPRDRGAYGYTF | - | TRBD1 | TRBJ1-2 | TRBV6-5
TGTGCCAGCAGCCGAGGTAGCGGGAGTCGAAATGAGCAGTTCTTC | CASSRGSGSRNEQFF | - | TRBD2 | TRBJ2-1 | TRBV14
TGTGCCAGCAGCGGCCGACTAGCGGGAAAGAACACCGGGGAGCTGTTTTTT | CASSGRLAGKNTGELFF | - | TRBD2 | TRBJ2-2 | TRBV5-5
TGTGCCAGCAGCGAAGACGGGTGTTGCGATCAGCCCCAGCATTTT | CASSEDGCCDQPQHF | once | - | TRBJ1-5 | TRBV7-9
TGTGCCAGTAGTCCAGGTTCCGCAGATACGCAGTATTTT | CASSPGSADTQYF | - | - | TRBJ2-3 | TRBV19
TGTGCCAGCAGTGAATGCGAGGGGGGACAGAGCTCTGGAAACACCATATATTTT | CASSECEGGQSSGNTIYF | - | TRBD1 | TRBJ1-3 | TRBV6-1
TGTGCCAGCAGGGGGGAGGGTCGCAATCAGCCCCAGCATTTT | CASRGEGRNQPQHF | - | - | TRBJ1-5 | TRBV5-8